The clone carrying this T cell receptor beta chain was counted a few times. Its antigen is unknown. Generated by immunoSEQ multiplex PCR, the TCRdb table keeps only in-frame clones and is missing some. The table includes about 83,000 clones, roughly nine tenths detected once. This record comes from a study of graft-versus-host responses after intestinal transplantation. Looked up from germline, CDR1 is MDHEN and CDR2 is SYDVKM. This CDR3 spans 11 amino acids. V dropped 7 bases and J dropped 5; count of bases not matched to a gene: 1. This TCR derives from a human donor who received an intestinal transplant. The chain links TRBV28 to TRBJ1-1, with 7 positions matching TRBD1. Specimen: unstimulated CD4+ T cells sorted from spleen or lymph node cells, collected before intestinal transplant. As DNA, the CDR3 is TGTGCCAGCACAGGGGGAACTGAAGCTTTCTTT. Amino acids: CASTGGTEAFF.